A single sample gave rise to the 30 T cell receptor beta chains below, sequenced in a study of beta chain features in type 1 diabetes. For these receptors, no antigen is known. Isolated RNA was reverse transcribed in full, so expressed TCRB transcripts were sequenced. TCRdb keeps only in-frame clones here, not all; method: immunoSEQ multiplex PCR. The sample has tens of thousands of clones, around 63% seen once. Study conclusions and caveats: In all four CD4+ subsets, TCRB CDR3 length was significantly, moderately reduced in type 1 diabetes.

Sequenced: Tregs from blood. Receptor source: a man aged 25-45 years with type 1 diabetes. Some clones in this sample may be carry-over from other donors' samples.

The rearrangement uses TRBV5-1 and TRBJ2-1; TRBD2 agrees at 8 bases. V trimming: 1 base; J trimming: 6 bases; junction bases outside the gene matches: 3. The CDR3 has 14 amino acids. The germline V gene has CDR1 SGHRS and CDR2 YFSETQ. The CDR3 sequence is CASSLLAGLNEQFF. The DNA for the CDR3 is TGCGCCAGCAGCTTGCTAGCGGGCCTCAATGAGCAGTTCTTC.

This clone was observed a few times. The chain has TRBV7-9 and TRBJ2-3, with D possibly being TRBD2 (6 bases). The V and J ends lost 3 bases and 8 bases respectively, with 18 bases between them. The germline gives CDR1 SEHNR, CDR2 FQNEAQ (reference sequence). This CDR3 region has 15 residues. The CDR3 loop is CASSFAGLPGLTQYF. The CDR3, as DNA: TGTGCCAGCAGCTTCGCGGGACTTCCTGGCCTTACGCAGTATTTT. Supplemented by reference TRBV7-9 and TRBJ2-3, the full variable domain reads DTGVSQNPRHKITKRGQNVTFRCDPISEHNRLYWYRQTLGQGPEFLTYFQNEAQLEKSRLLSDRFSAERPKGSFSTLEIQRTEQGDSAMYLCASSFAGLPGLTQYFGPGTRLTVL.

This clone was observed once. The chain couples TRBV4-2 to TRBJ2-2, with 11 bases aligning to TRBD2. J lost 4 bases, V lost 1 base, and 2 bases had no gene match. This CDR3 contains 16 residues. CDR1 is LGHNA and CDR2 is YNFKEQ in the germline V gene. CDR3 sequence reads: CASSQGLAGGTGELFF. Here the CDR3 DNA reads TGTGCCAGCAGCCAAGGGCTAGCGGGGGGCACCGGGGAGCTGTTTTTT.

In its sample, this clone was seen once. The V call is TRBV7-2, the J call TRBJ2-5; 7 bases fit TRBD1. From germline, CDR1 is SGHTA and CDR2 FQGNSA. Trimming at V came to 4 bases and at J to 7 bases, leaving 6 bases not matched to a gene. The CDR3 consists of 13 residues. The CDR3 loop reads CASSSGTVLTQYF. Written as DNA, the CDR3 is TGTGCCAGCAGCTCAGGGACAGTCTTGACCCAGTACTTC. The entire variable domain, with the rest obtained from reference TRBV7-2 and TRBJ2-5, is as follows: GAGVSQSPSNKVTEKGKDVELRCDPISGHTALYWYRQSLGQGLEFLIYFQGNSAPDKSGLPSDRFSAERTGGSVSTLTIQRTQQEDSAVYLCASSSGTVLTQYFGPGTRLLVL.

CDR3 region: CASSFGRAKGETQYF. CDR3 bases: TGTGCCAGCAGTTTCGGGAGAGCAAAAGGGGAGACCCAGTACTTC. The chain joins TRBV6-6 to TRBJ2-5, with D tentatively TRBD2 (6 bases). Germline loops: CDR1 MNHNY, CDR2 SVGAGI (reference sequence). Trimming pared 4 bases from V and 5 bases from J, leaving 17 bases between. CDR3 length: 15 residues.

This clone was detected once. The J gene is TRBJ1-3, the V gene TRBV18, with 8 bases aligning to TRBD1. J lost 2 bases, V lost 5 bases, and 5 bases had no gene match. The CDR3 totals 15 residues. CDR1 is KGHSH and CDR2 is LQKENI in the germline V gene. CDR3 amino acids: CASSTSTGAGNTIYF. As DNA, the CDR3 is TGTGCCAGCTCAACTTCGACAGGGGCTGGAAACACCATATATTTT.

The table lists this clone with a few counts. The rearrangement joins TRBV7-2 to TRBJ2-1; 12 nucleotides line up with TRBD2. The V gene's germline CDR1 is SGHTA and CDR2 FQGNSA. The junction had 6 bases not matched to a gene; V was cut back by 5 bases and J by 4 bases. There are 16 residues in the CDR3. CDR3: CASSIWTSGAYNEQFF. In DNA, the CDR3 is TGTGCCAGCAGCATTTGGACTAGCGGGGCTTACAATGAGCAGTTCTTC.

This rearrangement joins TRBV5-4 to TRBJ1-2; 7 bases are a match to TRBD1. Germline V gene sequence: CDR1 SGHNT, CDR2 YYREEE (reference sequence). The CDR3 contains 17 residues. V lost 5 bases to trimming and J lost 2 bases; unmatched junction nucleotides: 15. CDR3 amino acids: CASRGAQGRGINYGYTF. The DNA of the CDR3 is TGTGCCAGCAGGGGGGCACAGGGGCGAGGAATAAACTATGGCTACACCTTC.

This clone was recorded a few times. V usage is TRBV6-1 and J usage is TRBJ2-2; 7 nucleotides line up with TRBD1. Germline V gives CDR1 MNHNS, CDR2 SASEGT. The CDR3 loop spans 15 amino acids. V lost 9 bases to trimming and J lost 1 base; unmatched junction nucleotides: 8. Here the CDR3 DNA reads TGTGCCAGTGGGAAGGGGGCAAGGAACACCGGGGAGCTGTTTTTT. This translates into CASGKGARNTGELFF.

This clone was counted a few times. This rearrangement joins TRBV28 to TRBJ2-1, with 7 positions matching TRBD2. This CDR3 has 16 residues. Germline CDR1 MDHEN, CDR2 SYDVKM. With 3 bases clipped from V and 2 bases from J, the junction kept 7 bases outside the gene matches. CDR3 residues: CASSLGGGGPYNEQFF. The CDR3 coding sequence is TGTGCCAGCAGTTTGGGGGGGGGAGGACCCTACAATGAGCAGTTCTTC.

The rearrangement uses TRBV25-1 and TRBJ2-3; TRBD1 aligns across 7 bases. Germline lookup yields CDR1 MGHDK and CDR2 SYGVNS. The ends lost 3 bases at V and 2 bases at J; junction bases unmatched: 2. The CDR3 has 14 residues. The CDR3, as DNA: TGTGCCAGCAGTGAGGGGACAGCCACAGATACGCAGTATTTT. Residues: CASSEGTATDTQYF. Filled out from reference TRBV25-1 and TRBJ2-3, the complete variable domain reads EADIYQTPRYLVIGTGKKITLECSQTMGHDKMYWYQQDPGMELHLIHYSYGVNSTEKGDLSSESTVSRIRTEHFPLTLESARPSHTSQYLCASSEGTATDTQYFGPGTRLTVL.

The gene calls are TRBV7-9 and TRBJ1-6; D perhaps matches TRBD1 (5 bases). The V end lost 5 bases, the J end lost 4 bases, and 15 bases lay between the germline ends. This CDR3 spans 16 amino acids. The germline V gene encodes CDR1 SEHNR and CDR2 FQNEAQ (reference sequence). The CDR3 is CASSRVTGGYNSPLHF. CDR3 in DNA: TGTGCCAGCAGCCGTGTGACGGGGGGGTATAATTCACCCCTCCACTTT.

The chain has TRBV6-1 and TRBJ1-5; no definite D call. The V end was cut by 5 bases, the J end by 5 bases, with 7 bases between. This CDR3 has 12 residues. Germline CDR1 is MNHNS and CDR2 is SASEGT. CDR3 bases: TGTGCCAGCAGTCTGCCGGATCAGCCCCAGCATTTT. It specifies CASSLPDQPQHF.

In its sample, this clone was seen a few times. This chain uses TRBV19 with TRBJ1-2; TRBD1 matches 10 bases. V shed 7 bases, J shed 5 bases, and the junction held 7 bases outside the gene matches. Germline CDR1 LNHDA, CDR2 SQIVND (reference sequence). The CDR3 extends over 14 amino acids. CDR3 residues: CASTPTGQGYGYTF. The DNA of the CDR3 is TGTGCCAGTACCCCGACGGGACAGGGGTATGGCTACACCTTC.

The gene calls are TRBV4-3 and TRBJ2-1; 9 bases match TRBD2. The CDR3 has 17 amino acids. Germline trimming cut 1 base from V and 8 bases from J; bases unmatched to any gene: 12. The germline gives CDR1 LGHNA, CDR2 YSLEER. CDR3 nucleotide sequence: TGCGCCAGCAGCCAAGTTGGTAGGCTAGCGGGGTTGCATGAGCAGTTCTTC. Translation gives CASSQVGRLAGLHEQFF.

The chain is built from TRBV18 and TRBJ2-3; a weak D match, TRBD1 (6 bases). Germline V CDR1 and CDR2: KGHSH, LQKENI. This CDR3 is 13 amino acids long. V gave up 6 bases and J gave up 2 bases, with 9 bases separating them. CDR3 amino acids: CASSTGFTDTQYF. In nucleotides, the CDR3 is TGTGCCAGCTCGACAGGTTTCACAGATACGCAGTATTTT.

The chain carries TRBV5-1 and TRBJ2-7, with D uncertain. Trimming left V 0 bases short and J 4 bases short, with 14 bases between. CDR1 and CDR2 from the germline V gene are SGHRS and YFSETQ. The CDR3 totals 15 residues. CDR3 sequence: CASSLDPIFQYEQYF. In DNA form, the CDR3 reads TGCGCCAGCAGCTTGGATCCCATTTTCCAATACGAGCAGTACTTC.

The chain is built from TRBV5-4 and TRBJ2-5; TRBD2 aligns across 8 bases. Germline CDR1 and CDR2: SGHNT and YYREEE (reference sequence). Trimming cost V 4 bases and J 3 bases; bases outside gene matches: 8. This CDR3 has 15 residues. The CDR3 sequence is CASSPPGGVKETQYF. The DNA of the CDR3 is TGTGCCAGCAGCCCCCCCGGGGGGGTAAAAGAGACCCAGTACTTC.

The chain has TRBV12-5 and TRBJ2-7; 8 bases are a match to TRBD1. V shed 3 bases and J 3 bases; nucleotides not matched to a gene: 1. CDR1 and CDR2 from the germline V gene are LGHNT and FRNRAP. The CDR3 runs to 13 residues. The CDR3 coding sequence is TGTGCTAGTGGTTTCGGGACAGGCTACGAGCAGTACTTC. As protein: CASGFGTGYEQYF. The full variable domain, with the rest looked up from reference TRBV12-5 and TRBJ2-7, is DARVTQTPRHKVTEMGQEVTMRCQPILGHNTVFWYRQTMMQGLELLAYFRNRAPLDDSGMPKDRFSAEMPDATLATLKIQPSEPRDSAVYFCASGFGTGYEQYFGPGTRLTVT.

This chain links TRBV5-6 with TRBJ1-1; D gene unclear. This CDR3 contains 13 residues. Trimming removed 4 bases at V and 4 bases at J, with 11 bases between. Germline CDR1 is SGHDT and CDR2 is YYEEEE. The CDR3 protein is CASSGMRVTEAFF. In nucleotides, the CDR3 is TGTGCCAGCAGCGGGATGAGGGTCACTGAAGCTTTCTTT. Using reference TRBV5-6 and TRBJ1-1 for the parts outside the CDR3, the full variable domain is DAGVTQSPTHLIKTRGQQVTLRCSPKSGHDTVSWYQQALGQGPQFIFQYYEEEERQRGNFPDRFSGHQFPNYSSELNVNALLLGDSALYLCASSGMRVTEAFFGQGTRLTVV.

The chain carries TRBV5-1 and TRBJ1-1; tentatively, D is TRBD1 (5 bases). Germline V gives CDR1 SGHRS, CDR2 YFSETQ. The CDR3 spans 15 residues. Between the trimmed V and J ends, which lost 0 bases and 0 bases, there was a span of 9 bases. Written as DNA, the CDR3 is TGCGCCAGCAGCTTGGCGGGCAGGGTGAACACTGAAGCTTTCTTT. This sequence encodes CASSLAGRVNTEAFF.

This chain links TRBV7-2 with TRBJ2-1; TRBD2 agrees at 8 bases. CDR1 is SGHTA, CDR2 FQGNSA, per germline. This CDR3 contains 18 residues. V shed 4 bases, J shed 3 bases, and the junction held 14 bases outside the gene matches. Here the CDR3 DNA reads TGTGCCAGCAGCTCCCCCCATCAGCGGGGGCCGTTCTACAATGAGCAGTTCTTC. This encodes CASSSPHQRGPFYNEQFF.

The chain is built from TRBV28 and TRBJ2-1; TRBD2 aligns across 8 bases. J gave up 8 bases and V 7 bases, and 13 bases lay outside the gene matches. This CDR3 has 15 residues. Per the germline V gene, CDR1 is MDHEN and CDR2 is SYDVKM. CDR3 bases: TGTGCCAGCAAGACTAGCGAAAACATCAGGGATGAGCAGTTCTTC. This codes for CASKTSENIRDEQFF.

The chain uses TRBV5-1 and TRBJ2-7, with TRBD2 matching over 10 bases. CDR1 and CDR2 from the germline V gene are SGHRS and YFSETQ. This CDR3 is 18 amino acids long. V shed 1 base and J 2 bases; nucleotides not matched to a gene: 12. CDR3 sequence (DNA): TGCGCCAGCAGCTTGTTTCGTAGCGGGGGGCTCTCCCCCTACGAGCAGTACTTC. Translated, it gives CASSLFRSGGLSPYEQYF. The full variable domain, with the rest looked up from reference TRBV5-1 and TRBJ2-7, is KAGVTQTPRYLIKTRGQQVTLSCSPISGHRSVSWYQQTPGQGLQFLFEYFSETQRNKGNFPGRFSGRQFSNSRSEMNVSTLELGDSALYLCASSLFRSGGLSPYEQYFGPGTRLTVT.

This rearrangement joins TRBV10-3 to TRBJ2-2; D is unclear. CDR1 is ENHRY, CDR2 SYGVKD, per germline. V was pared by 6 bases and J by 5 bases, with 19 bases between. The CDR3 loop spans 16 amino acids. As DNA, the CDR3 is TGTGCCATCAGGCCCTACGGCGGAGAGGTGACCGGGGAGCTGTTTTTT. This gives the protein CAIRPYGGEVTGELFF.

The chain recombines TRBV10-3 with TRBJ1-2; the D gene is possibly TRBD1 (6 bases). The V end was cut by 6 bases, the J end by 1 base, with 12 bases between. The CDR3 covers 14 residues. The germline V gene encodes CDR1 ENHRY and CDR2 SYGVKD. CDR3 sequence reads: CAIRDSIRNYGYTF. The CDR3 DNA sequence: TGTGCCATCAGGGACAGTATACGTAACTATGGCTACACCTTC.

This chain uses TRBV6-5 with TRBJ1-1; possible D gene TRBD1, 5 bases. Germline assignment: CDR1 MNHEY and CDR2 SVGAGI. There are 12 residues in the CDR3. V was pared by 2 bases and J by 9 bases, with 10 bases between. The CDR3 DNA reads TGTGCCAGCAGTTACGGACAACCGCAAGCTTTCTTT. Amino acid sequence: CASSYGQPQAFF.

The V and J genes are TRBV2 and TRBJ1-1, with 7 bases lining up with TRBD1. With 6 bases clipped from V and 5 bases from J, the junction kept 6 bases outside the gene matches. The CDR3 is 13 amino acids. Germline values: CDR1 SNHLY, CDR2 FYNNEI. Here the CDR3 reads CASRGQMGTEAFF. DNA for the CDR3: TGTGCCAGCAGGGGACAGATGGGTACTGAAGCTTTCTTT.

This clone was seen more than once but under ten times. This rearrangement joins TRBV7-9 to TRBJ1-6; maybe TRBD1 (5 bases). From germline, CDR1 is SEHNR and CDR2 FQNEAQ (reference sequence). CDR3 length: 11 amino acids. V was clipped by 5 bases and J by 11 bases, with 7 bases between them. CDR3 sequence (DNA): TGTGCCAGCAGCACGGGGGCACCCCTCCACTTT. Its translation is CASSTGAPLHF.

This chain joins TRBV7-9 and TRBJ2-4; 7 bases are shared with TRBD2. The CDR3 totals 13 residues. The V segment lost 6 bases and the J segment 8 bases; nucleotides outside the gene matches: 7. The germline V gene has CDR1 SEHNR and CDR2 FQNEAQ (reference sequence). The CDR3: CASSLSGGDIQYF. The CDR3 nucleotides are TGTGCCAGCAGTTTATCGGGGGGAGACATTCAGTACTTC. The full variable domain, rest sourced from reference TRBV7-9 and TRBJ2-4, is DTGVSQNPRHKITKRGQNVTFRCDPISEHNRLYWYRQTLGQGPEFLTYFQNEAQLEKSRLLSDRFSAERPKGSFSTLEIQRTEQGDSAMYLCASSLSGGDIQYFGAGTRLSVL.